The 10 T cell receptor beta chains listed next were all sequenced from one sample in a study of Ad26.COV2.S vaccination and SARS-CoV-2 variants. Noted treatment: some 20 received Ad26.COV2.S at low or high dose, single or two shots; 5 received placebo; per-sample allocation not given. Specimen acquisition occurred on day 63 following the initial vaccine or placebo injection. This table comes from immunoSEQ multiplex PCR, and its TCRdb copy is limited to in-frame clones, with some not included. Here the sample spans fewer than 400,000 clones, about 88% being singletons. This material consisted of peripheral blood, taken in a trial of Ad26.COV2.S vaccine versus placebo. The receptor source for this set is a person aged 18 to 65 who received the Ad26.COV2.S COVID-19 vaccine or a placebo.

This chain connects TRBV29-1 to TRBJ2-6; no clear D. The V end was cut by 4 bases, the J end by 6 bases, with 4 bases between. In germline, CDR1 is SQVTM, CDR2 ANQGSEA. This CDR3 is 11 amino acids long. The CDR3 nucleotides are TGCAGCGTTGGGGTGGCCAACGTCCTGACTTTC. It encodes CSVGVANVLTF.

This rearrangement joins TRBV6-2 or TRBV6-3 to TRBJ2-7, with 7 bases matching TRBD2. From germline, CDR1 is MNHEY and CDR2 SVGEGT. CDR3 length equals 15 residues. V lost 6 bases to trimming and J lost 0 bases; unmatched junction nucleotides: 8. The CDR3 loop is CASSEWASGSYEQYF. The CDR3 region has the DNA TGTGCCAGCAGCGAATGGGCTAGCGGCTCCTACGAGCAGTACTTC.

This clone was counted between two and nine times. Other DNA sequences in this sample translate to the same CDR3. The V call is TRBV19, the J call TRBJ2-5; D is unresolved. The CDR3 has 12 amino acids. The V gene's germline CDR1 is LNHDA and CDR2 SQIVND (reference sequence). The ends were cut back, 0 bases at V and 5 bases at J, with 4 bases in the middle. CDR3: CASSIEGETQYF. The CDR3 bases are TGTGCCAGTAGTATAGAAGGGGAGACCCAGTACTTC.

The chain is built from TRBV6-5 and TRBJ2-7; D is perhaps TRBD1 or TRBD2 (5 bases each). The CDR3 runs to 12 residues. Germline V gene sequence: CDR1 MNHEY, CDR2 SVGAGI. The V end was cut by 5 bases, the J end by 4 bases, with 9 bases between. The CDR3, as DNA: TGTGCCAGCAGTAAGGGACGATACGAGCAGTACTTC. Its protein product is CASSKGRYEQYF.

As for this clone: Other DNA sequences in this sample translate to the same CDR3. The chain recombines TRBV6-5 with TRBJ1-5; D not certain. Trimming cost V 0 bases and J 1 base, with 1 base left between them. This CDR3 is 13 amino acids long. CDR1 and CDR2 from the germline V gene are MNHEY and SVGAGI. Here the CDR3 reads CASSYSSNQPQHF. As DNA, the CDR3 is TGTGCCAGCAGTTACTCAAGCAATCAGCCCCAGCATTTT.

The chain links TRBV18 to TRBJ1-5; 9 bases agree with TRBD1. Germline V lookup: CDR1 KGHSH, CDR2 LQKENI. The trim removed 5 bases at V and 5 bases at J, leaving 10 bases unmatched. This CDR3 has 16 residues. CDR3 loop: CASSATGQGIDQPQHF. The CDR3 nucleotides read TGTGCCAGCTCAGCTACGGGACAGGGAATCGATCAGCCCCAGCATTTT.

Here the CDR3 DNA reads TGTGCCAGCACTAAGCATGGACAAGAGACCCAGTACTTC. Translating it yields CASTKHGQETQYF. This chain joins TRBV27 and TRBJ2-5; D is ambiguous. CDR3 length: 13 residues. V lost 7 bases, J lost 2 bases, and 11 bases lay in between. The V gene's germline CDR1 is MNHEY and CDR2 SMNVEV (reference sequence).

On this clone itself: The same CDR3 arises from other DNA sequences in this sample as well. The chain has TRBV5-1 and TRBJ2-7; D remains unclear. Germline CDR1 and CDR2: SGHRS and YFSETQ. Trimming stripped 0 bases from V and 4 bases from J, with 2 bases between. This CDR3 is 11 amino acids long. The CDR3 region is CASSLDYEQYF. The CDR3 bases are TGCGCCAGCAGCTTGGATTACGAGCAGTACTTC.

This clone was counted once. V is TRBV7-9 and J is TRBJ2-5; 9 positions agree with TRBD2. V gave up 5 bases and J gave up 5 bases; unmatched junction bases: 12. The CDR3 runs to 16 residues. CDR1 SEHNR and CDR2 FQNEAQ come from the germline V gene (reference sequence). The CDR3 is CASSPARLAGAETQYF. For the CDR3, the DNA is TGTGCCAGCAGCCCAGCTCGGTTAGCGGGAGCTGAGACCCAGTACTTC.

The table lists this clone with a few counts. This CDR3 is CASSERTVTGNSPLHF. CDR3 nucleotides: TGTGCCAGCAGTGAAAGGACAGTCACGGGCAATTCACCCCTCCACTTT. The chain combines TRBV25-1 with TRBJ1-6; D perhaps matches TRBD1 (6 bases). This CDR3 has 16 residues. Trimming took 2 bases from V and 7 from J, leaving 15 bases between them. Germline-derived CDR1 and CDR2 are MGHDK and SYGVNS. Variable domain in full (rest from reference TRBV25-1 and TRBJ1-6): EADIYQTPRYLVIGTGKKITLECSQTMGHDKMYWYQQDPGMELHLIHYSYGVNSTEKGDLSSESTVSRIRTEHFPLTLESARPSHTSQYLCASSERTVTGNSPLHFGNGTRLTVT.